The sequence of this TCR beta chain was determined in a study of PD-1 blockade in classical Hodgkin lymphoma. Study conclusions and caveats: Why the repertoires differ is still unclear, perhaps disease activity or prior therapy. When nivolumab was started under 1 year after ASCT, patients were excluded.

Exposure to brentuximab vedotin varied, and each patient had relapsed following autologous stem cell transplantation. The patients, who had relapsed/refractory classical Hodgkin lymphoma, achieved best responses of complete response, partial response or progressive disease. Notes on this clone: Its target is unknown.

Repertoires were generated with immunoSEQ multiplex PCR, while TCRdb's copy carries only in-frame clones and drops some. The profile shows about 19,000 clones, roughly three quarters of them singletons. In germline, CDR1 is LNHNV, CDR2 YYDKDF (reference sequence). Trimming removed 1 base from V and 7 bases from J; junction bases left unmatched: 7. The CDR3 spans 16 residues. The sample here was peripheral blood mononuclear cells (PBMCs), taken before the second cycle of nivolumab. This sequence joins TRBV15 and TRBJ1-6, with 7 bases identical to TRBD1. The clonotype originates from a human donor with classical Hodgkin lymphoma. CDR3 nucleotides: TGTGCCACCAGCAGAGGGGCAGGGGGAAAAAATTCACCCCTCCACTTT. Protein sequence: CATSRGAGGKNSPLHF.